The next 20 T cell receptor beta chains were all read from a single sample in a study of OX40 agonist ivuxolimab in advanced cancers. Repertoires were generated with immunoSEQ multiplex PCR, while TCRdb's copy carries only in-frame clones and drops some. This table holds around 70,000 clones, 92% found once. Material: CD4+ or CD8+ T cells sorted from blood, obtained in a trial of the OX40 agonist ivuxolimab. The receptor source for this set is an adult with an advanced solid tumor such as melanoma, head and neck, liver or kidney cancer.

This chain links TRBV4-1 with TRBJ2-7; the D gene could be TRBD1 or TRBD2 (5 bases each). CDR1 is MGHRA and CDR2 is YSYEKL in the germline V gene. Trimming removed 5 bases at V and 3 bases at J, with 20 bases between. The CDR3 totals 16 residues. CDR3 region: CASSEGSTQANYEQYF. DNA for the CDR3: TGCGCCAGCAGCGAGGGTTCGACACAGGCTAACTACGAGCAGTACTTC.

This sequence joins TRBV4-2 and TRBJ1-6; D is unclear. V was trimmed by 0 bases and J by 9 bases, leaving 15 bases between them. The CDR3 sequence is 16 residues long. Germline V gene sequence: CDR1 LGHNA, CDR2 YNFKEQ. CDR3 in amino acids: CASSQDKPPWVSPLHF. The CDR3 coding sequence is TGTGCCAGCAGCCAAGACAAGCCGCCATGGGTTTCACCCCTCCACTTT.

The chain joins TRBV7-9 to TRBJ1-1, with 7 positions matching TRBD1. The germline gives CDR1 SEHNR, CDR2 FQNEAQ (reference sequence). V trimming: 7 bases; J trimming: 5 bases; junction bases outside the gene matches: 10. CDR3 length: 14 residues. DNA for the CDR3: TGTGCCAGCACATCTCGGGGACAGCCGACTGAAGCTTTCTTT. Protein sequence: CASTSRGQPTEAFF.

This chain connects TRBV6-1 to TRBJ1-2; 7 bases match TRBD1. With V trimmed by 2 bases and J by 4 bases, 4 bases remained unmatched. Germline values: CDR1 MNHNS, CDR2 SASEGT. This CDR3 is built from 14 residues. The CDR3 sequence is CASSETGEIYGYTF. CDR3 bases: TGTGCCAGCAGTGAAACAGGGGAAATCTATGGCTACACCTTC.

The J gene is TRBJ2-7, the V gene TRBV6-1, with D unclear. In germline, CDR1 is MNHNS, CDR2 SASEGT. V lost 3 bases to trimming and J lost 2 bases, with 11 bases between them. The CDR3 consists of 14 residues. This chain's CDR3 is CASSDDPGPYEQYF. The CDR3 bases are TGTGCCAGCAGTGACGATCCGGGCCCCTACGAGCAGTACTTC.

This clone was observed once. The chain joins TRBV6-1 to TRBJ2-5; the D gene is possibly TRBD2 (6 bases). The CDR3 is 15 amino acids. Per the germline V gene, CDR1 is MNHNS and CDR2 is SASEGT. V was clipped by 7 bases and J by 2 bases, with 17 bases between them. CDR3 residues: CASTETSGTQETQYF. The CDR3 DNA reads TGTGCCAGCACCGAGACCTCAGGGACTCAAGAGACCCAGTACTTC.

By share of the sample, this clone is medium-sized. The chain combines TRBV6-1 with TRBJ2-1, with 10 bases that match TRBD2. Trimming at V came to 4 bases and at J to 5 bases, leaving 11 bases not matched to a gene. Germline V gene sequence: CDR1 MNHNS, CDR2 SASEGT. The CDR3 loop spans 17 amino acids. The CDR3 reads CASSARLGLAGDNEQFF. The CDR3 DNA is TGTGCCAGCAGTGCCCGCTTGGGGCTAGCGGGGGACAATGAGCAGTTCTTC.

This clone was seen just once. The rearrangement uses TRBV5-6 and TRBJ2-1, with D tentatively TRBD2 (6 bases). With 3 bases removed from V and 13 bases from J, the gap between germline ends came to 17 bases. Per the germline V gene, CDR1 is SGHDT and CDR2 is YYEEEE. This CDR3 has 13 amino acids. The DNA of the CDR3 is TGTGCCAGCAGCTGGGAGGTCCAGCTGGAACAGTTCTTC. It is translated as CASSWEVQLEQFF.

The chain recombines TRBV28 with TRBJ2-7, with a possible D match to TRBD2 (5 bases). The CDR3 is 11 amino acids. The V and J ends lost 6 bases and 4 bases respectively, with 7 bases between them. CDR1 is MDHEN, CDR2 SYDVKM, per germline. This chain's CDR3 is CASSREYEQYF. The CDR3 nucleotides are TGTGCCAGCAGCCGGGAATACGAGCAGTACTTC.

The chain is built from TRBV2 and TRBJ2-7; 8 nucleotides agree with TRBD1. This CDR3 region has 17 residues. Per germline, CDR1 SNHLY and CDR2 FYNNEI. Trimming took 1 base from V and 1 from J; bases not matched to a gene: 9. The CDR3 DNA reads as TGTGCCAGCAGTGAAGAAGACACCCGGGACAGGTCCTACGAGCAGTACTTC. Amino acid sequence: CASSEEDTRDRSYEQYF.

The chain is built from TRBV27 and TRBJ2-5, with TRBD1 matching 9 bases. Germline CDR1 and CDR2: MNHEY and SMNVEV (reference sequence). The J segment lost 7 bases and the V segment lost 6 bases, leaving 6 bases of the junction unmatched. There are 13 residues in the CDR3. In DNA form, the CDR3 reads TGTGCCAGCAGCCTTGGGACAGGGTCGACCCAGTACTTC. Encoded protein: CASSLGTGSTQYF.

This chain connects TRBV7-6 to TRBJ1-1; weak D call: TRBD1 (6 bases). The CDR3 has 16 residues. Germline lookup yields CDR1 SGHVS and CDR2 FNYEAQ. V lost 0 bases, J lost 4 bases, and 15 bases lay in between. CDR3 DNA sequence: TGTGCCAGCAGCTTAGCGCGGGACAAATTAGGCACTGAAGCTTTCTTT. Translated, it gives CASSLARDKLGTEAFF.

This clone was seen just once. The chain employs TRBV5-1 and TRBJ1-2; D is undetermined. The V end lost 1 base, the J end lost 0 bases, and 7 bases lay between the germline ends. Germline values: CDR1 SGHRS, CDR2 YFSETQ. CDR3 length: 14 amino acids. CDR3 loop: CASSLYGANYGYTF. In DNA, the CDR3 is TGCGCCAGCAGCTTGTATGGGGCTAACTATGGCTACACCTTC.

This chain links TRBV7-6 with TRBJ2-1; 11 nucleotides align to TRBD2. J lost 4 bases, V lost 1 base, and 3 bases had no gene match. Germline CDR1 is SGHVS and CDR2 is FNYEAQ. CDR3 size: 16 residues. CDR3 nucleotides: TGTGCCAGCAGCTTAGTACTAGCGGGGGCATACAATGAGCAGTTCTTC. Translation gives CASSLVLAGAYNEQFF.

The chain carries TRBV4-3 and TRBJ1-5; the D gene is possibly TRBD1 (5 bases). The CDR3 consists of 15 residues. V lost 0 bases, J lost 2 bases, and 8 bases lay in between. CDR1 LGHNA and CDR2 YSLEER come from the germline V gene. As DNA, the CDR3 is TGCGCCAGCAGCCAAGATGGGGGTCGCAATCAGCCCCAGCATTTT. Translating it yields CASSQDGGRNQPQHF.

The J gene is TRBJ2-3, the V gene TRBV5-6, with 11 bases fitting TRBD2. The CDR3 is made up of 16 amino acids. CDR1 is SGHDT and CDR2 is YYEEEE in the germline V gene. After removal of 4 bases from V and 3 bases from J, the junction contained 7 bases not matched to a gene. CDR3 residues: CASSPKGLAETDTQYF. CDR3 coding DNA: TGTGCCAGCAGCCCTAAGGGACTAGCGGAAACAGATACGCAGTATTTT.

The chain employs TRBV2 and TRBJ2-1; 7 bases fit TRBD2. There are 14 residues in the CDR3. Germline assignment: CDR1 SNHLY and CDR2 FYNNEI. With V trimmed by 2 bases and J by 10 bases, 8 bases remained unmatched. CDR3 coding DNA: TGTGCCAGCAGTGAACGCCTAGCGGACGTCGAGCAGTTCTTC. As protein: CASSERLADVEQFF.

The chain recombines TRBV5-4 with TRBJ2-5, with D maybe TRBD1 (6 bases). V lost 4 bases, J lost 7 bases, and 20 bases lay in between. The CDR3 consists of 15 residues. Looked up from germline, CDR1 is SGHNT and CDR2 is YYREEE (reference sequence). This CDR3 reads CASSPGQTPGVTQYF. DNA for the CDR3: TGTGCCAGCAGCCCCGGACAGACCCCCGGGGTGACCCAGTACTTC.

This clone was seen just once. The V and J genes are TRBV28 and TRBJ2-2; 9 bases are shared with TRBD2. Germline-derived CDR1 and CDR2 are MDHEN and SYDVKM. J was trimmed by 4 bases and V by 6 bases; bases with no gene match: 6. This CDR3 contains 15 residues. CDR3 in DNA: TGTGCCAGCAGATTCGGACTAGCGTCCACCGGGGAGCTGTTTTTT. The encoded protein is CASRFGLASTGELFF.

This clone was picked up a small number of times. This rearrangement joins TRBV5-1 to TRBJ1-2; D is undetermined. V lost 2 bases, J lost 4 bases, and 9 bases lay in between. Germline V gene sequence: CDR1 SGHRS, CDR2 YFSETQ. This CDR3 region has 13 residues. CDR3: CASSFGERYGYTF. CDR3 coding DNA: TGCGCCAGCAGCTTTGGGGAGCGCTATGGCTACACCTTC.